This T cell receptor beta chain was retrieved from a study of T cell responses to AZD1222 COVID-19 vaccine. Deletions cut 3 bases from V and 8 bases from J, with 10 bases between. CDR1 LGHDT and CDR2 YNNKEL come from the germline V gene (reference sequence). CDR3 size: 12 residues. TCRdb keeps only in-frame clones here, not all; method: immunoSEQ multiplex PCR. The repertoire consists of some 150,000 clones, with 82% occurring once and the leading ten covering about 4%. Sequenced here: peripheral blood, sampled on day 0 of MenACWY control vaccination. The chain carries TRBV3-1 (or the pseudogene TRBV3-2) and TRBJ1-2, with no clear D. The receptor was isolated from an adult in good health. The CDR3 protein is CASSQGNFGYTF. DNA of the CDR3: TGTGCCAGCAGCCAGGGCAATTTCGGCTACACCTTC.